The clone carrying this TCR beta chain was detected ten times or more. Its antigen is as yet unknown. The data derive from a study of T-cell memory formation after mild COVID-19. The study, taken as a whole, reports: Pre-infection memory contained some responding clones, which suggested that cross-reactive memory had joined.

TCRdb used MiXCR to reprocess the 5' RACE reads, holding one entry per CDR3 protein. The data show a few hundred thousand distinct CDR3 sequences, approximately 15% seen once. This CDR3 comprises 15 residues. V was shortened by 4 bases and J by 6 bases, with 20 bases between the two germline ends. In germline, CDR1 is SGHRS, CDR2 YFSETQ. The rearrangement links TRBV5-1 to TRBJ2-7; the D gene could be TRBD1 or TRBD2 (5 bases each). The sequenced material came from PBMCs or a T cell subset sorted from them (not recorded which). This TCR came from a man younger than 35 who had mild COVID-19 (a few samples of this study predate the infection). Cell type and time point are not known. CDR3 nucleotides: TGCGCCAGCAGCACAACGACAGAGGGCTGGGGCGAGCAGTACTTC. Its protein product is CASSTTTEGWGEQYF. The full variable domain, its missing parts supplied by reference TRBV5-1 and TRBJ2-7, is KAGVTQTPRYLIKTRGQQVTLSCSPISGHRSVSWYQQTPGQGLQFLFEYFSETQRNKGNFPGRFSGRQFSNSRSEMNVSTLELGDSALYLCASSTTTEGWGEQYFGPGTRLTVT.